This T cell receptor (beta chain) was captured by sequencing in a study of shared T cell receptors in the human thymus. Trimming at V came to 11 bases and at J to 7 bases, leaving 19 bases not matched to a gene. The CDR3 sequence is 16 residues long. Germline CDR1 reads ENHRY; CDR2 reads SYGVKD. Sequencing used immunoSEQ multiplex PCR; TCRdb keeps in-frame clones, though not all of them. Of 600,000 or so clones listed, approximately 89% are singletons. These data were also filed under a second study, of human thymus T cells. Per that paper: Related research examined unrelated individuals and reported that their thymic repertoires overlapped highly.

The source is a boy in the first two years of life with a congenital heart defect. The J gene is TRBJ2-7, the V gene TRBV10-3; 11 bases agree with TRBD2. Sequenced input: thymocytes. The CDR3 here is CAADTTSGSTPWEQYF. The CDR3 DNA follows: TGTGCCGCAGATACTACTAGCGGGAGCACCCCCTGGGAGCAGTACTTC.